The following is a TCR beta chain sequence with its context. Germline-derived CDR1 and CDR2 are SEHNR and FQNEAQ (reference sequence). V lost 1 base, J lost 3 bases, and 13 bases lay in between. CDR3 length: 16 residues. The data are from a study of neurological immune-mediated disorders. TCRdb reanalysed the 5' RACE reads using MiXCR and keeps one entry per CDR3 protein. The repertoire holds some 71,000 distinct CDR3 sequences, around 9.6% seen once, with 9.5% to 10% in the top ten. Time point here: longitudinal time-point 1 (baseline). The receptor was isolated from a man aged 25 to 45 in good health. The rearrangement links TRBV7-9 to TRBJ2-1; D remains ambiguous. The specimen was PBMCs. The CDR3 DNA reads TGTGCCAGCAGCTTAGTCCTGGCAGAGCACTACAATGAGCAGTTCTTC. This codes for CASSLVLAEHYNEQFF.